These 19 T cell receptor beta chains share one sample of origin, sequenced in a study of post-analysis software for immune sequencing data. Findings and limits, study-wide: TRBV5-6, TRBV5-1 and TRBV20-1 belonged to a set of roughly five TRBV segments that were more frequent in patients than controls.

These TCRs' antigens remain unknown. cDNA libraries of TCR beta carried unique molecular identifiers. TCRdb itself ran the PCR reads through MiXCR, one entry per CDR3 protein. The sample has hundreds of thousands of distinct CDR3 sequences, roughly 29% seen once. Sequencing was done on a sample of blood. Source of these receptors: a girl aged 5-17 years with multiple sclerosis.

This clonotype appeared once. A junction boundary mismatches the germline segment, possibly from a read error. This chain uses TRBV7-2 with TRBJ2-7; 8 bases are a match to TRBD2. The V gene's germline CDR1 is SGHTA and CDR2 FQGNSA. The CDR3 is 14 amino acids. The CDR3 loop reads CAGSLLAGGYEQYF. Written as DNA, the CDR3 is TGTGCCGGCAGCCTCTTGGCGGGGGGATACGAGCAGTACTTC.

This clonotype was observed a few times. The chain employs TRBV11-2 and TRBJ2-5; tentative D call: TRBD2 (5 bases). The germline V and J ends were trimmed by 2 bases and 7 bases, with 14 bases remaining between them. The CDR3 length is 14 residues. Germline-derived CDR1 and CDR2 are SGHAT and FQNNGV. CDR3 residues: CASSLSSLRGTQYF. The CDR3 region has the DNA TGTGCCAGCAGCTTATCCAGCCTACGGGGGACCCAGTACTTC. The whole variable domain, filled in from reference TRBV11-2 and TRBJ2-5, reads EAGVAQSPRYKIIEKRQSVAFWCNPISGHATLYWYQQILGQGPKLLIQFQNNGVVDDSQLPKDRFSAERLKGVDSTLKIQPAKLEDSAVYLCASSLSSLRGTQYFGPGTRLLVL.

This rearrangement joins TRBV14 to TRBJ2-5, with a possible D match to TRBD1 (5 bases). Trimming removed 3 bases from V and 5 bases from J, with 13 bases in between. The germline V gene encodes CDR1 SGHDN and CDR2 FVKESK. CDR3 length: 14 residues. CDR3 sequence (DNA): TGTGCCAGCAGCCAGGGCGCAGGGATGGAGACCCAGTACTTC. Its protein product is CASSQGAGMETQYF.

Details on this clonotype: An end of the junction differs from the germline gene, which may be a read error. This rearrangement joins TRBV29-1 to TRBJ1-2; a weak D match, TRBD1 (6 bases). CDR1 and CDR2 from the germline V gene are SQVTM and ANQGSEA. CDR3 size: 13 residues. The CDR3 coding sequence is TGCGGCGTTGGGGGCGGGGAAGGAATAGGCTACACCTTC. Protein product: CGVGGGEGIGYTF.

CDR3 residues: CSAGTSGRVLGKETQYF. The CDR3 DNA reads TGCAGCGCTGGGACTAGCGGGAGAGTCCTGGGGAAAGAGACCCAGTACTTC. The chain employs TRBV29-1 and TRBJ2-5; TRBD2 agrees at 14 bases. Germline trimming cut 7 bases from V and 3 bases from J; bases unmatched to any gene: 13. Germline CDR1 reads SQVTM; CDR2 reads ANQGSEA. The CDR3 runs 17 residues.

This clonotype was counted between two and nine times. The chain employs TRBV5-5 and TRBJ2-3, with D perhaps being TRBD1 or TRBD2 (5 bases each). Germline V gives CDR1 SGHKS, CDR2 YYEKEE (reference sequence). The V gene lost 5 bases and the J gene lost 5 bases, with 21 bases spanning the gap. The CDR3 sequence is 16 residues long. Written as DNA, the CDR3 is TGTGCCAGCAGACGTAGGGACCAAGGATTACGAGATACGCAGTATTTT. It specifies CASRRRDQGLRDTQYF.

The table lists this clonotype with a few counts. CDR3 protein: CASSQEWQTIYTGELFF. The CDR3 DNA is TGTGCCAGCAGCCAAGAGTGGCAGACAATCTACACCGGGGAGCTGTTTTTT. The chain is built from TRBV3-1 and TRBJ2-2; D call uncertain. The CDR3 is 17 residues long. V was cut by 0 bases and J by 3 bases, with 14 bases left in between. CDR1 and CDR2 from the germline V gene are LGHDT and YNNKEL (reference sequence).

Written as DNA, the CDR3 is TGTGCCAGCAGCTTAGGGGACAGGAACACTGAAGCTTTCTTT. This encodes CASSLGDRNTEAFF. The rearrangement uses TRBV7-9 and TRBJ1-1; 7 nucleotides match TRBD1. The CDR3 loop spans 14 amino acids. Trimming removed 1 base from V and 1 base from J; junction bases left unmatched: 0. CDR1 and CDR2 from the germline V gene are SEHNR and FQNEAQ (reference sequence).

This clonotype was seen a few times. The gene calls are TRBV5-1 and TRBJ2-7; D could derive from TRBD1 or TRBD2 (5 bases each). Trimming took off 5 bases at V and 7 bases at J, with 13 bases between the two ends. The CDR3 consists of 12 residues. Germline CDR1 SGHRS, CDR2 YFSETQ. CDR3 residues: CASRGPVAEQYF. CDR3 in DNA: TGCGCCAGCAGGGGACCTGTTGCGGAGCAGTACTTC.

This clonotype was counted a few times. The chain joins TRBV20-1 to TRBJ2-4, with D perhaps TRBD2 (5 bases). Germline CDR1 DFQATT, CDR2 SNEGSKA (reference sequence). The CDR3 sequence is 18 residues long. Trimming pared 3 bases from V and 4 bases from J, leaving 25 bases between. CDR3 sequence reads: CSASHLISGGYLKNIQYF. The CDR3 nucleotides read TGCAGTGCTAGTCACCTTATTTCGGGCGGGTACCTTAAAAACATTCAGTACTTC.

Worth noting for this clonotype: Since a much larger clone is just one base distant, this may be a read error. The V gene is TRBV7-2, the J gene TRBJ2-1, with 10 bases fitting TRBD2. V trimming: 5 bases; J trimming: 12 bases; junction bases outside the gene matches: 13. CDR1 and CDR2 from the germline V gene are SGHTA and FQGNSA. The CDR3 is 15 amino acids. This CDR3 reads CASSAQAGGLDVQFF. CDR3 in DNA: TGTGCCAGCAGCGCCCAAGCGGGAGGGCTGGATGTGCAGTTCTTC.

The CDR3, as DNA: TGTGCCAGCTCCGGGACAGGTGCTAGCTCCTACGAGCAGTACTTC. This sequence encodes CASSGTGASSYEQYF. The V gene is TRBV18, the J gene TRBJ2-7; the match to TRBD1 covers 8 bases. CDR3 length: 15 residues. Germline trimming cut 6 bases from V and 0 bases from J; bases unmatched to any gene: 7. Germline V gene data show CDR1 as KGHSH and CDR2 as LQKENI.

The sample holds a few counts of this clonotype. The gene calls are TRBV14 and TRBJ2-1, with 8 bases matching TRBD1. This CDR3 comprises 14 residues. CDR1 is SGHDN, CDR2 FVKESK, per germline. The J segment lost 8 bases and the V segment lost 4 bases, leaving 7 bases of the junction unmatched. The CDR3 sequence: CASSREDREDEQFF. The CDR3 region has the DNA TGTGCCAGCAGCCGGGAGGACAGGGAAGATGAGCAGTTCTTC.

This clonotype was detected many times. This could be a read error, since a much larger clone is one nucleotide away. The chain carries TRBV7-8 and TRBJ2-7; TRBD1 matches at 9 bases. The CDR3 sequence is 15 residues long. V lost 0 bases, J lost 3 bases, and 3 bases stayed unmatched. CDR1 and CDR2 from the germline V gene are SGHVS and FQNEAQ. The CDR3 DNA reads as TGTGCCAGCAGCTTAGCGATGGACAGGGGCTACGAGCAGTACTTC. Its protein is CASSLAMDRGYEQYF.

The chain recombines TRBV5-5 with TRBJ2-1; D possibly matches TRBD1 or TRBD2 (5 bases each). CDR1 SGHKS and CDR2 YYEKEE come from the germline V gene (reference sequence). The ends were cut back, 4 bases at V and 10 bases at J, with 12 bases in the middle. There are 12 residues in the CDR3. CDR3 DNA: TGTGCCAGCAGCCCGAGGGGCAGGGAGCAGTTCTTC. Translated, it gives CASSPRGREQFF.

The chain joins TRBV2 to TRBJ1-2; TRBD1 matches at 8 bases. The CDR3 is 12 amino acids. Germline CDR1 is SNHLY and CDR2 is FYNNEI. The junction had 5 bases not matched to a gene; V was cut back by 6 bases and J by 8 bases. In DNA, the CDR3 is TGTGCCAGCAGAGAACAGGGGGGAGGCTACACCTTC. This sequence encodes CASREQGGGYTF. Drawing the rest from reference TRBV2 and TRBJ1-2, the complete variable domain is EPEVTQTPSHQVTQMGQEVILRCVPISNHLYFYWYRQILGQKVEFLVSFYNNEISEKSEIFDDQFSVERPDGSNFTLKIRSTKLEDSAMYFCASREQGGGYTFGSGTRLTVV.

A word on this clonotype: This clone may be a read error of a much larger clone one base away. The CDR3 reads CASSPSFRGAGGYTF. The CDR3 region has the DNA TGTGCCAGCAGCCCGTCCTTCAGGGGGGCGGGCGGCTACACCTTC. The V gene is TRBV3-1, the J gene TRBJ1-2; 7 bases match TRBD1. Germline loops: CDR1 LGHDT, CDR2 YNNKEL (reference sequence). The V segment lost 4 bases and the J segment 8 bases; nucleotides outside the gene matches: 13. The CDR3 spans 15 residues. Together with reference TRBV3-1 and TRBJ1-2, the CDR3 gives the full variable domain: DTAVSQTPKYLVTQMGNDKSIKCEQNLGHDTMYWYKQDSKKFLKIMFSYNNKELIINETVPNRFSPKSPDKAHLNLHINSLELGDSAVYFCASSPSFRGAGGYTFGSGTRLTVV.

V is TRBV11-2 and J is TRBJ2-7, with 8 bases identical to TRBD2. With V trimmed by 7 bases and J by 7 bases, 18 bases remained unmatched. The CDR3 spans 16 residues. Germline V CDR1 and CDR2: SGHAT, FQNNGV. For the CDR3, the DNA is TGTGCCAGCATTCAAGGGGGTCAGCGGGAGTGGGGTGAGCAGTACTTC. It translates to CASIQGGQREWGEQYF.

A few counts support this clonotype. The V and J genes are TRBV5-1 and TRBJ1-1; the match to TRBD1 covers 7 bases. Unmatched junction bases numbered 5, after V lost 1 base and J lost 5 bases. CDR1 and CDR2 (germline): SGHRS, YFSETQ. CDR3 size: 14 residues. The CDR3 spells CASSLYQGGTEAFF. For the CDR3, the DNA is TGCGCCAGCAGCTTGTACCAGGGGGGAACTGAAGCTTTCTTT.